A single sample is the source of the 14 T cell receptor beta chains below, sequenced in a study of blood T cell repertoires in COVID-19. Some clones are missing from TCRdb's copy, which holds only in-frame ones; the method was immunoSEQ multiplex PCR. Counted here are roughly 300,000 clones, about nine tenths occurring once; the ten biggest clones make up approximately 1.2%. The sample taken for sequencing was PBMCs or T cells enriched from blood (not recorded which). These receptors were collected from a woman aged 30 to 39 who had recovered from COVID-19.

The V gene is TRBV5-5, the J gene TRBJ2-2, with D possibly being TRBD2 (6 bases). Germline loops: CDR1 SGHKS, CDR2 YYEKEE (reference sequence). This CDR3 has 17 amino acids. V shed 0 bases and J shed 0 bases, with 12 bases lying between them. The CDR3 here is CASSLAGWGANTGELFF. The DNA for the CDR3 is TGTGCCAGCAGCTTGGCCGGATGGGGGGCGAACACCGGGGAGCTGTTTTTT.

The V call is TRBV28, the J call TRBJ1-2, with 12 bases fitting TRBD1. Looked up from germline, CDR1 is MDHEN and CDR2 is SYDVKM. The CDR3 loop spans 15 amino acids. V dropped 5 bases and J dropped 4; count of bases not matched to a gene: 5. The CDR3 nucleotides are TGTGCCAGCAGTAGCGGGACAGGGGGCGTCTATGGCTACACCTTC. Residues: CASSSGTGGVYGYTF.

This CDR3 is CATWSPSSGTDTQYF. CDR3 nucleotides: TGTGCCACTTGGAGCCCTAGCAGTGGGACAGATACGCAGTATTTT. The chain employs TRBV24-1 and TRBJ2-3, with a possible D match to TRBD2 (5 bases). The germline V gene encodes CDR1 KGHDR and CDR2 SFDVKD. V lost 10 bases and J 3 bases, leaving 19 bases between the germline ends. This CDR3 is built from 15 residues.

This chain links TRBV4-2 with TRBJ2-3; TRBD1 matches at 8 bases. Germline V gene data show CDR1 as LGHNA and CDR2 as YNFKEQ. The length of the CDR3 is 15 residues. The junction had 6 bases not matched to a gene; V was cut back by 4 bases and J by 3 bases. The CDR3 loop reads CASSRSGQVTDTQYF. The CDR3 nucleotides are TGTGCCAGCAGCCGTTCGGGACAGGTAACAGATACGCAGTATTTT.

The chain employs TRBV9 and TRBJ2-3, with 9 nucleotides matching TRBD2. V lost 0 bases, J lost 4 bases, and 6 bases stayed unmatched. CDR3 length: 16 residues. The germline V gene encodes CDR1 SGDLS and CDR2 YYNGEE. The CDR3 loop is CASSVVGSGSADTQYF. The CDR3 DNA sequence: TGTGCCAGCAGCGTAGTTGGTAGCGGGAGTGCAGATACGCAGTATTTT.

J is TRBJ2-1 and V is TRBV7-6; D is possibly TRBD1 (6 bases). CDR1 is SGHVS and CDR2 is FNYEAQ in the germline V gene. Between the trimmed V and J ends, which lost 1 base and 5 bases, there was a span of 15 bases. This CDR3 spans 16 amino acids. DNA for the CDR3: TGTGCCAGCAGCTTAGGCTTGGGACACCCACACAATGAGCAGTTCTTC. Amino acid sequence: CASSLGLGHPHNEQFF.

The chain employs TRBV6-5 and TRBJ1-2; TRBD1 matches 12 bases. This CDR3 contains 16 residues. Germline V gives CDR1 MNHEY, CDR2 SVGAGI. Losses at the gene ends were 0 bases for V and 7 bases for J; bases not matched to a gene: 6. CDR3 residues: CASSYSRGTGGSGYTF. For the CDR3, the DNA is TGTGCCAGCAGTTACTCGAGGGGGACAGGGGGCTCTGGCTACACCTTC.

This chain joins TRBV7-9 and TRBJ1-5, with D unresolved. Trimming took 5 bases from V and 5 from J, leaving 10 bases between them. This CDR3 contains 13 residues. The V gene's germline CDR1 is SEHNR and CDR2 FQNEAQ (reference sequence). The CDR3: CASSPTWDQPQHF. The CDR3 DNA follows: TGTGCCAGCAGCCCGACTTGGGATCAGCCCCAGCATTTT. Complete variable domain (other parts from reference TRBV7-9 and TRBJ1-5): DTGVSQNPRHKITKRGQNVTFRCDPISEHNRLYWYRQTLGQGPEFLTYFQNEAQLEKSRLLSDRFSAERPKGSFSTLEIQRTEQGDSAMYLCASSPTWDQPQHFGDGTRLSIL.

The chain combines TRBV4-2 with TRBJ1-1, with 8 bases that match TRBD1. This CDR3 is built from 15 residues. J lost 5 bases, V lost 3 bases, and 8 bases had no gene match. Germline loops: CDR1 LGHNA, CDR2 YNFKEQ. The CDR3: CASSHPDREQTEAFF. As DNA, the CDR3 is TGTGCCAGCAGCCACCCGGACAGGGAGCAGACTGAAGCTTTCTTT.

Comments on this clone: Relative to the germline gene, one junction end is altered; a read error may explain this. The V call is TRBV20-1, the J call TRBJ2-7; the match to TRBD2 covers 12 bases. From germline, CDR1 is DFQATT and CDR2 SNEGSKA (reference sequence). This CDR3 contains 10 residues. The CDR3 bases are TGCAGCGGAGAGGGACTAGCGGGCCCCTTC. Amino acids: CSGEGLAGPF.

To note about this clone: Other nucleotide sequences in the sample specify the same CDR3. The J gene is TRBJ1-2, the V gene TRBV28, with D possibly matching TRBD1 (6 bases). The CDR3 length is 13 residues. The germline V gene encodes CDR1 MDHEN and CDR2 SYDVKM. Trimming removed 5 bases at V and 4 bases at J, with 11 bases between. As DNA, the CDR3 is TGTGCCAGCAGTCCCACAGGGCTCTATGGCTACACCTTC. It specifies CASSPTGLYGYTF.

The table lists this clone with many counts. The rearrangement uses TRBV29-1 and TRBJ2-5; D is unresolved. V dropped 3 bases and J dropped 4 bases, with 15 bases sitting between them. The CDR3 spans 14 residues. CDR1 and CDR2 (germline): SQVTM, ANQGSEA. The CDR3 region has the DNA TGCAGCGTTGACCTATCCGATAACGCAGAGACCCAGTACTTC. Protein sequence: CSVDLSDNAETQYF. Full variable domain (outside the CDR3, taken from reference TRBV29-1 and TRBJ2-5): SAVISQKPSRDICQRGTSLTIQCQVDSQVTMMFWYRQQPGQSLTLIATANQGSEATYESGFVIDKFPISRPNLTFSTLTVSNMSPEDSSIYLCSVDLSDNAETQYFGPGTRLLVL.

V is TRBV28 and J is TRBJ2-7; a weak D match, TRBD2 (5 bases). CDR1 is MDHEN and CDR2 is SYDVKM in the germline V gene. The CDR3 sequence is 15 residues long. The ends were cut back, 3 bases at V and 7 bases at J, with 19 bases in the middle. The CDR3 loop reads CASSFQGGSRVEQYF. The CDR3 nucleotides are TGTGCCAGCAGTTTCCAAGGCGGGTCCCGGGTGGAGCAGTACTTC.

V and J are TRBV19 and TRBJ2-1; 11 nucleotides agree with TRBD2. In germline, CDR1 is LNHDA, CDR2 SQIVND (reference sequence). This CDR3 contains 15 residues. The ends lost 6 bases at V and 10 bases at J; junction bases unmatched: 11. The CDR3 is CASRSGTSGIGEQFF. The CDR3, as DNA: TGTGCCAGTAGATCCGGGACTAGCGGTATAGGCGAGCAGTTCTTC.